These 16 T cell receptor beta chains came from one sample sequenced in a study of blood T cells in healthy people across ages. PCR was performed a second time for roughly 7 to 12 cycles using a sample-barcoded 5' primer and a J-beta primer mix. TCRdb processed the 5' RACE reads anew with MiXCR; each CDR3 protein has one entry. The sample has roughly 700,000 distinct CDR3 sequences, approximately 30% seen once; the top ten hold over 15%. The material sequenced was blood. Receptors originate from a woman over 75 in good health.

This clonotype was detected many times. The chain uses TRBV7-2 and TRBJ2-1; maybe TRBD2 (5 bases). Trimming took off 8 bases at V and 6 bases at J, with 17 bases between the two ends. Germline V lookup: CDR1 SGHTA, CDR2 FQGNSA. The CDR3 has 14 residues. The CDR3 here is CASAPGKWGNEQFF. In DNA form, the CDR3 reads TGTGCCAGCGCCCCCGGGAAGTGGGGCAATGAGCAGTTCTTC. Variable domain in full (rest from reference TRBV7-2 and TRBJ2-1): GAGVSQSPSNKVTEKGKDVELRCDPISGHTALYWYRQSLGQGLEFLIYFQGNSAPDKSGLPSDRFSAERTGGSVSTLTIQRTQQEDSAVYLCASAPGKWGNEQFFGPGTRLTVL.

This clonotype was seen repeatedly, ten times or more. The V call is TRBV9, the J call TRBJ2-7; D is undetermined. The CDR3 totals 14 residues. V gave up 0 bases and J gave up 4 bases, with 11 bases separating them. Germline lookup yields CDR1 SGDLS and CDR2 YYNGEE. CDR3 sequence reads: CASSVDTPGYEQYF. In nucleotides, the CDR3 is TGTGCCAGCAGCGTAGATACCCCGGGTTACGAGCAGTACTTC.

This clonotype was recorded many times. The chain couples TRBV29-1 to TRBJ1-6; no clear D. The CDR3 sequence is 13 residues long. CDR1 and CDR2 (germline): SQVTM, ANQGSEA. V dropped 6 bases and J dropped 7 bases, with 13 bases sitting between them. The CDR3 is CSVQTLRNSPLHF. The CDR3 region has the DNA TGCAGCGTCCAAACCCTCAGAAATTCACCCCTCCACTTT.

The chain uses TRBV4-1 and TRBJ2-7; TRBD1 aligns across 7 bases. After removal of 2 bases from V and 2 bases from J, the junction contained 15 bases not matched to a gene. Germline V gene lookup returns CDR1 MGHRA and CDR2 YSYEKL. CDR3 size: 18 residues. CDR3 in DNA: TGCGCCAGCAGCCAATCGGCTTCCGCGGCAGGGGGTACCTACGAGCAGTACTTC. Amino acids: CASSQSASAAGGTYEQYF.

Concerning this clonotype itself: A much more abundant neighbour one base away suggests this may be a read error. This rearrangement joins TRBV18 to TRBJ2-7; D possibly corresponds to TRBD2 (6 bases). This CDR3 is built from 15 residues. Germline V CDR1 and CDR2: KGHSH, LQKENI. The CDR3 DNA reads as TGTGCCAGCTCACTAGTAGCGGCGAGCTCCTACGGGCAGTACTTC. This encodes CASSLVAASSYGQYF.

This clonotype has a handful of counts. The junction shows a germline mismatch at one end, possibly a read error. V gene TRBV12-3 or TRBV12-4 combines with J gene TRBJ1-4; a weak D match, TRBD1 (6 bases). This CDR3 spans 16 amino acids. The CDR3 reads CAGSILGTLLREKLFF. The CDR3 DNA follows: TGTGCCGGCAGTATCCTCGGGACACTCCTCCGGGAAAAACTGTTTTTT.

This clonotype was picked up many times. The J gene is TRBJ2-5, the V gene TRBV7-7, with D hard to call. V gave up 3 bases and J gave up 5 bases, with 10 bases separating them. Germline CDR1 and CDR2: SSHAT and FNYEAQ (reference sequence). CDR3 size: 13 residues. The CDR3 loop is CASSLGRVETQYF. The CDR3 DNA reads TGTGCCAGCAGCTTGGGCCGGGTGGAGACCCAGTACTTC.

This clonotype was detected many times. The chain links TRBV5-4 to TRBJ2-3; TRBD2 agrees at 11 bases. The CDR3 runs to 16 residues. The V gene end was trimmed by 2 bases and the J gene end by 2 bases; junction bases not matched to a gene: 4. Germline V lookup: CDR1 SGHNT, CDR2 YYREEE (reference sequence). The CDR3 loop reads CASSLASGGPTDTQYF. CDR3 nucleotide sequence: TGTGCCAGCAGCTTAGCTAGCGGGGGGCCCACAGATACGCAGTATTTT.

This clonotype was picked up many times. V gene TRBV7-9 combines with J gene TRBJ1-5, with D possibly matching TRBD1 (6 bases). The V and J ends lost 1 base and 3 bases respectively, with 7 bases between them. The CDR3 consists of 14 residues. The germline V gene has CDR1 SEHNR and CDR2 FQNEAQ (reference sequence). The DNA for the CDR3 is TGTGCCAGCAGCTTAGGGGGGCACAATCAGCCCCAGCATTTT. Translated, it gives CASSLGGHNQPQHF.

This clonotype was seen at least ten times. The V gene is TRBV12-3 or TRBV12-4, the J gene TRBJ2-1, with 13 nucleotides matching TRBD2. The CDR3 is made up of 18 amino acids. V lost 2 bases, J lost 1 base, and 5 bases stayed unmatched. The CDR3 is CASSLFPGLAGSYNEQFF. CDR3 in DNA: TGTGCCAGCAGTTTATTTCCGGGACTAGCGGGGTCCTACAATGAGCAGTTCTTC.

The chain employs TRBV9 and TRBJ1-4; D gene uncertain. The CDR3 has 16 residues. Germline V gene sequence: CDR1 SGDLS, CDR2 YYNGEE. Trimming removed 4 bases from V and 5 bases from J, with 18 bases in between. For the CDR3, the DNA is TGTGCCAGCAGCCCCAGGTCGGTAAACAGCAATGAAAAACTGTTTTTT. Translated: CASSPRSVNSNEKLFF. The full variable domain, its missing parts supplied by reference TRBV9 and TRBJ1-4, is DSGVTQTPKHLITATGQRVTLRCSPRSGDLSVYWYQQSLDQGLQFLIQYYNGEERAKGNILERFSAQQFPDLHSELNLSSLELGDSALYFCASSPRSVNSNEKLFFGSGTQLSVL.

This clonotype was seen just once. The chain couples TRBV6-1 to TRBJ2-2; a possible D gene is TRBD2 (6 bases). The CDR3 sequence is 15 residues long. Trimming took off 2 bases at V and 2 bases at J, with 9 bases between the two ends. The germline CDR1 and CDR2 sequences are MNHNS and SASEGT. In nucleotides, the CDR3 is TGTGCCAGCAGTGAATACGGGGGTAACACCGGGGAGCTGTTTTTT. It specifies CASSEYGGNTGELFF.

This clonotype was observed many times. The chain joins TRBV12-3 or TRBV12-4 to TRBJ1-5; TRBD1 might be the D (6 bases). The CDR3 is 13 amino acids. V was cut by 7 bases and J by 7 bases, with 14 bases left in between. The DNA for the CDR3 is TGTGCCAGCACCCGGGGGGCGAGCCAGCCCCAGCATTTT. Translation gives CASTRGASQPQHF.

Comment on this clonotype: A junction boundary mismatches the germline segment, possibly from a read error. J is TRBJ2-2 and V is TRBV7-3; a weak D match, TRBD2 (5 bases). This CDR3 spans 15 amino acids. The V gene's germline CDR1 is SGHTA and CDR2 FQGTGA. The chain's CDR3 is CASSLRVFNTGVLFF. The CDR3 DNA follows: TGTGCCAGCAGCTTAAGAGTGTTCAACACCGGGGTGCTGTTTTTT.

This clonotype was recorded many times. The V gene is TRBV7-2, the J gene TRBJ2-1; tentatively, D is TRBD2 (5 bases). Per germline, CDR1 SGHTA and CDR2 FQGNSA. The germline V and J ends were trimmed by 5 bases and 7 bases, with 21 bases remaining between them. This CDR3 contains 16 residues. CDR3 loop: CASSPSGASPWNEQFF. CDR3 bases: TGTGCCAGCAGCCCCTCAGGCGCTAGCCCTTGGAATGAGCAGTTCTTC.

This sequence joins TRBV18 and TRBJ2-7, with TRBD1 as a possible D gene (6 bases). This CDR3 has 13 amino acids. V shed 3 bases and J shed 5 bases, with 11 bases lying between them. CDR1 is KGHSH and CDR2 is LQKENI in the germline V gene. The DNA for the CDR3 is TGTGCCAGCTCACCCCTAGAGGGGGACGAGCAGTACTTC. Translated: CASSPLEGDEQYF.